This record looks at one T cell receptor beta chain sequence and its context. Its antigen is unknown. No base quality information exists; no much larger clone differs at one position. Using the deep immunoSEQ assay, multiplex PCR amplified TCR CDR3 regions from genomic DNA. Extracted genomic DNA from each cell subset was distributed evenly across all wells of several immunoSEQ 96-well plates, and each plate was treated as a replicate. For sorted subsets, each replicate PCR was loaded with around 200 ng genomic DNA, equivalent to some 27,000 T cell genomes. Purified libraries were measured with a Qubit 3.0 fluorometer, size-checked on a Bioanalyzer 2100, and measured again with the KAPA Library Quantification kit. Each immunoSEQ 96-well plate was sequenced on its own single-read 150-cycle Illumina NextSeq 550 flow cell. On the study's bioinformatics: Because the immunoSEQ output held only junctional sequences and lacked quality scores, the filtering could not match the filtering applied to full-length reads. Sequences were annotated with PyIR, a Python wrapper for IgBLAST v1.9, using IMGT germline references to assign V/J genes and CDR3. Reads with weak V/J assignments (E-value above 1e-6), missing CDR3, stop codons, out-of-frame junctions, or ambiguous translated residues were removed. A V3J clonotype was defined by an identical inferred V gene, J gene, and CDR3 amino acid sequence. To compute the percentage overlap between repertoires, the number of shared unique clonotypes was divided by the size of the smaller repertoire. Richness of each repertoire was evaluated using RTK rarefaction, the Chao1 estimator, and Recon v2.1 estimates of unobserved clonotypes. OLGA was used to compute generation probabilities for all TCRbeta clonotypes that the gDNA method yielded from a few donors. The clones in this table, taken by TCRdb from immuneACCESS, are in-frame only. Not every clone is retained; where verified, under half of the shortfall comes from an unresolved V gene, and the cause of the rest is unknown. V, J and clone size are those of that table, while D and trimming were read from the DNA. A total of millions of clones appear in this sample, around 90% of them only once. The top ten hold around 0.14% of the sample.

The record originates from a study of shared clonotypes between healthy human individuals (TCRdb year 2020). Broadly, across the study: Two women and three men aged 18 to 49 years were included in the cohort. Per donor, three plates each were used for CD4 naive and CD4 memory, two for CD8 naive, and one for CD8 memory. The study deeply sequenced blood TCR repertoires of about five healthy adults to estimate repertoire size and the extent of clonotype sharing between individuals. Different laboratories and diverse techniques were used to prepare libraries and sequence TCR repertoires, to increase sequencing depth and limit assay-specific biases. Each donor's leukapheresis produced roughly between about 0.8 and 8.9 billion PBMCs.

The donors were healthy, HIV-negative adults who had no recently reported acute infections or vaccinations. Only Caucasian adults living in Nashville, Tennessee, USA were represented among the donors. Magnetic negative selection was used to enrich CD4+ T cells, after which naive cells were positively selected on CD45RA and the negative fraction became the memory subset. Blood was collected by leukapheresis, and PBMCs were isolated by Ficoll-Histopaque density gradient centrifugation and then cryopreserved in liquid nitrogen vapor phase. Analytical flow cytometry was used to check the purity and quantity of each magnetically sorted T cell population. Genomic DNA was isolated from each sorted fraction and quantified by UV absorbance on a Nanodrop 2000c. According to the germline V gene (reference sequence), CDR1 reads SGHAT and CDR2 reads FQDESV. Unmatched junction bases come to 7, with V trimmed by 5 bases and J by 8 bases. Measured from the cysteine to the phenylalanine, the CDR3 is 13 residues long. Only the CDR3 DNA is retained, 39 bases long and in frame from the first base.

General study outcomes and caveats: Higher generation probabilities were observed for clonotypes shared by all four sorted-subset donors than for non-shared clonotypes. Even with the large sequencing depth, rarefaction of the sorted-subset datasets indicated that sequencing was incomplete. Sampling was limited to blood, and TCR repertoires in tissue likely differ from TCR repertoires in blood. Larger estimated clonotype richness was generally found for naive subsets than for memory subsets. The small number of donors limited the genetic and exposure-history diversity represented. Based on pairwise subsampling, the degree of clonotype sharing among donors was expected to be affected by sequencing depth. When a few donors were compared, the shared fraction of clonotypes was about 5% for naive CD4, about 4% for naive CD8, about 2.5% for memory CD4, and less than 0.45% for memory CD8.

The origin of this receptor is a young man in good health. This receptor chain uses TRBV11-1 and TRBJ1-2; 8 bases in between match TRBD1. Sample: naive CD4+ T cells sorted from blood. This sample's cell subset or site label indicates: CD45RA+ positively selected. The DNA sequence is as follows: TGTGCCAGCAGCCAGACAGGGGAGGCAGGCTACACCTTC. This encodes CASSQTGEAGYTF.